The clone carrying this T cell receptor (beta chain) was counted between two and nine times. Deletions cut 3 bases from V and 3 bases from J, with 13 bases between. This CDR3 has 15 amino acids. Germline CDR1 is MDHEN and CDR2 is SYDVKM. The data were obtained in a study of response to subunit inactivated influenza vaccine. TCRdb ran MiXCR on the RT-PCR reads and lists one entry per CDR3 protein. The sample shows about 780,000 distinct CDR3 sequences, about 18% of them seen only once. The TCR originated in a middle-aged man who received an inactivated influenza vaccine. The V and J genes are TRBV28 and TRBJ2-3, with a possible D match to TRBD2 (5 bases). The sequencing used PBMCs from blood, collected more than 4 days after vaccination. CDR3 in DNA: TGTGCCAGCAGTTTCCGAGGGTTTGGAACAGATACGCAGTATTTT. Protein: CASSFRGFGTDTQYF.